Sequencing of this T cell receptor (beta chain) was carried out in a study of CD8 T cells in ankylosing spondylitis. General study points: In ankylosing spondylitis patients, matched synovial fluid reportedly showed significant enrichment of disease-linked clones. Ankylosing spondylitis blood appeared to carry a characteristic TCR beta motif of several highly homologous variants. Disease-linked clones proved CD8+ and comparatively uncommon in peripheral blood.

In making TCR beta libraries, quantitative 5'-RACE with molecular barcodes was used. MiXCR, applied by TCRdb to the 5' RACE reads, yields one record per CDR3 protein. Here the sample spans 650,000 to 800,000 distinct CDR3 sequences, under 20% being singletons. For this clonotype: Its antigen is currently unknown.

CDR3 length: 16 amino acids. V lost 4 bases to trimming and J lost 4 bases, with 15 bases between them. Germline assignment: CDR1 SGHDT and CDR2 YYEEEE. The V gene is TRBV5-6, the J gene TRBJ1-6; D is ambiguous. This clonotype originated in a male donor with ankylosing spondylitis. The sample consisted of blood, either unsorted or a sorted T cell fraction (not recorded which). CDR3 bases: TGTGCCAGCAGCAACGAGGGCCTAACTTATAATTCACCCCTCCACTTT. Amino acid sequence: CASSNEGLTYNSPLHF. Based on the CDR3 plus reference TRBV5-6 and TRBJ1-6, the full variable domain is DAGVTQSPTHLIKTRGQQVTLRCSPKSGHDTVSWYQQALGQGPQFIFQYYEEEERQRGNFPDRFSGHQFPNYSSELNVNALLLGDSALYLCASSNEGLTYNSPLHFGNGTRLTVT.